The present entry profiles one T cell receptor beta chain with its context. From germline, CDR1 is LGHNA and CDR2 YSLEER. Trimming took 4 bases from V and 0 from J, leaving 13 bases between them. CDR3 size: 16 residues. This sample was included in a study of blood T cell repertoires in COVID-19. Study as a whole: Collection of acute and convalescent COVID-19 samples took place in the United States, Italy and Spain.

Original processing methods: Nucleated cell counts were estimated from reference gene primer amplification. Measured with immunoSEQ multiplex PCR; TCRdb has only the in-frame clones, and not every one. That table furnishes V, J and clone size, whereas the DNA furnished D and trimming. This table holds some 100,000 clones, around 89% found once. Input material: peripheral blood. The chain recombines TRBV4-3 with TRBJ2-1; the D gene is possibly TRBD2 (5 bases). This receptor was obtained from a human donor in a cohort sampled during active COVID-19. For the CDR3, the DNA is TGCGCCAGCAGCCGGGCCGAAGGGAGCTCCTACAATGAGCAGTTCTTC. Translated, it gives CASSRAEGSSYNEQFF.